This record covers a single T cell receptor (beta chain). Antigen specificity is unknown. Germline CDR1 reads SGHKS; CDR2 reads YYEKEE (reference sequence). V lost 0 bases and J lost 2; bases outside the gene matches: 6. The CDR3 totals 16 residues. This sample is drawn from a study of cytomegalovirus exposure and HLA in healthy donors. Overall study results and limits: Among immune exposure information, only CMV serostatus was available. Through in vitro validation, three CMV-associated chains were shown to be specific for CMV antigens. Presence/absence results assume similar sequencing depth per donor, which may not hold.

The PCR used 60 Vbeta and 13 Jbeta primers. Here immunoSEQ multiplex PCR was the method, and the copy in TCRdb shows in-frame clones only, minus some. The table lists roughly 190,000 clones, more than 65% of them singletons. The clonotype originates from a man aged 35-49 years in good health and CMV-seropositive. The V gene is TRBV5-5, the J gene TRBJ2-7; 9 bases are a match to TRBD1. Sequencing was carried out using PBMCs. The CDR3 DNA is TGTGCCAGCAGCTTGGCCCTGGGACAGGGTCCCTACGAGCAGTACTTC. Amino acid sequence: CASSLALGQGPYEQYF.